This TCR beta chain is drawn from a study of cytomegalovirus exposure and HLA in healthy donors. With 5 bases removed from V and 5 bases from J, the gap between germline ends came to 12 bases. CDR3 size: 13 residues. In germline, CDR1 is LNHDA, CDR2 SQIVND (reference sequence). PCR primers comprised 60 Vbeta and 13 Jbeta primers. Libraries were prepared by immunoSEQ multiplex PCR; TCRdb keeps only in-frame clonotypes and omits some of them. This repertoire shows about 120,000 clones, around three quarters found once; its top ten account for less than 3.5%. This clone was seen more than once but under ten times.

This TCR came from a female donor in good health and CMV-seronegative. Material: PBMCs. The gene calls are TRBV19 and TRBJ1-1; no firm D call. CDR3 bases: TGTGCCAGTAGTTCGGGGTCGATGACTGAAGCTTTCTTT. Its translation is CASSSGSMTEAFF.